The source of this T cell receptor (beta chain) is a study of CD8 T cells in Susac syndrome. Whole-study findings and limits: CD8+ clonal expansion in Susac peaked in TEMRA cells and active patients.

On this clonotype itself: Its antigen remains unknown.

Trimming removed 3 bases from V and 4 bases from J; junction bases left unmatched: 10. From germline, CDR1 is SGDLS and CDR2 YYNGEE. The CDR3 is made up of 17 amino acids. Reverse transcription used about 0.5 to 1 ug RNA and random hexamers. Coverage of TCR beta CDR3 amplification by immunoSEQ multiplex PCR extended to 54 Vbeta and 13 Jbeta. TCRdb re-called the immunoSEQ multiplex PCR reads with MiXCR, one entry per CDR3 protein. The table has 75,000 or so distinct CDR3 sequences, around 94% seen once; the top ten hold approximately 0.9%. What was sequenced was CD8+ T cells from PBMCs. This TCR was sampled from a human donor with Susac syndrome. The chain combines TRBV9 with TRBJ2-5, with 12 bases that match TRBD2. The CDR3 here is CASSEGLLAGGGETQYF. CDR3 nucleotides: TGTGCCAGCAGCGAGGGGCTACTAGCGGGAGGCGGAGAGACCCAGTACTTC.